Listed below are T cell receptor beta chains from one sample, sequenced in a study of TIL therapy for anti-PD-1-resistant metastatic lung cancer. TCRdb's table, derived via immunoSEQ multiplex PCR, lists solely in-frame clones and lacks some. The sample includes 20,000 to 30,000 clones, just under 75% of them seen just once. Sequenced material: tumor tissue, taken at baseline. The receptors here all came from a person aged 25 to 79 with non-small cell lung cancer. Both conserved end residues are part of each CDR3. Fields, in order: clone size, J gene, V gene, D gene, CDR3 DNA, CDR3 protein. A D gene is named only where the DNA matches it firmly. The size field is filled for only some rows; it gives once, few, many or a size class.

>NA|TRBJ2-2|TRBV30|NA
TGTGCCTGGAGTATGGGGGCCGGGGAGCTGTTTTTT
CAWSMGAGELFF
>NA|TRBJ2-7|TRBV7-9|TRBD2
TGTGCCAGCAGCCAGACTAGCGGGGGGGCTGAGCAGTACTTC
CASSQTSGGAEQYF
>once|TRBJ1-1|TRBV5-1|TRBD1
TGCGCCAGCAGCTTGGGACAGGGCCGCACTGAAGCTTTCTTT
CASSLGQGRTEAFF
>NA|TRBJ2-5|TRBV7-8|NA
TGTGCCAGCAGCTTAGATGCGACAGGCGAGACCCAGTACTTC
CASSLDATGETQYF
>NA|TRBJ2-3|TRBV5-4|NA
TGTGCCAGCAGCACACATATGCCAGATACGCAGTATTTT
CASSTHMPDTQYF
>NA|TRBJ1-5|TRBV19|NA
TGTGCCAGTAGCCCCGGGCGAGACAGTTACAATCAGCCCCAGCATTTT
CASSPGRDSYNQPQHF
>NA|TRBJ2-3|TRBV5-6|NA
TGTGCCAGCAGCTTGGGTGGGTTCGGAGATACGCAGTATTTT
CASSLGGFGDTQYF
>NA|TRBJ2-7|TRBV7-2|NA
TGTGCCAGCAGCTTAGGGCAGTTTCTCTACGAGCAGTACTTC
CASSLGQFLYEQYF
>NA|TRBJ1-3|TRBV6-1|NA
TGTGCCAGCAGTGAAGTGGGAGGCAGGGGTGGAAACACCATATATTTT
CASSEVGGRGGNTIYF
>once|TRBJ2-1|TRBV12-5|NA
TGTGCTAGTGGTTTGGAAGGCCTAGTCTACAATGAGCAGTTCTTC
CASGLEGLVYNEQFF
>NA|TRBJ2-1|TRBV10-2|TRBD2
TGCGCCAGCAGCGCGAGCGGGGGGCCCGCTGGGGATGAGCAGTTCTTC
CASSASGGPAGDEQFF
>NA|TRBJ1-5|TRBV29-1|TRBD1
TGCAGCGTCAAGACAGGGACTAGCAATCAGCCCCAGCATTTT
CSVKTGTSNQPQHF
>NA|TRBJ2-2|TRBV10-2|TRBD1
TGCGCCAGAGCCGGGACAGCGAACACCGGGGAGCTGTTTTTT
CARAGTANTGELFF
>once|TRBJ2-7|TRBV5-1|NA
TGCGCCAGCAGCTCAGGGGGGGGAGCCTCCTACGAGCAGTACTTC
CASSSGGGASYEQYF
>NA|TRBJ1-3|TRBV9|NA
TGTGCCAGCAGCGTAGAGGGGGAGACTGGAAACACCATATATTTT
CASSVEGETGNTIYF
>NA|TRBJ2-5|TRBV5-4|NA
TGTGCCAGCGGTGCCCCAGAAAGGGCCCAGTACTTC
CASGAPERAQYF
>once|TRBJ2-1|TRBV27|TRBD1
TGTGCCAGCAGTTCGGGACAGGGGTATCGAAATGAGCAGTTCTTC
CASSSGQGYRNEQFF
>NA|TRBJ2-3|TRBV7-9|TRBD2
TGTGCCAGCAGCAGGCTGATAGCGGGGGGGAGCACAGATACGCAGTATTTT
CASSRLIAGGSTDTQYF
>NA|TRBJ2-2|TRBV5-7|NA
TGTGCCAGCAGCCAGGACGGGGACACCGGGGAGCTGTTTTTT
CASSQDGDTGELFF
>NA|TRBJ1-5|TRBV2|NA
TGTGCCAGCAGGGAAGAGGGTTCTTATCAGCCCCAGCATTTT
CASREEGSYQPQHF
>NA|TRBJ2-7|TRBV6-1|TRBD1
TGTGCCAGCAGTGAAGGGGACAGCTTCTCCTACGAGCAGTACTTC
CASSEGDSFSYEQYF
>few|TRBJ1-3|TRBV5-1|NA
TGCGCCAGCGGTCCCGATCCCTCTGGAAACACCATATATTTT
CASGPDPSGNTIYF
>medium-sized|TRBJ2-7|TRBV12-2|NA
TGTGCAAGTCGCTTAGCCATGAGCGGGGGCTACGAGCAGTACTTC
CASRLAMSGGYEQYF
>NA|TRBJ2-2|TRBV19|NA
TGTGCCAGTAGTATAAGGACCGCAGGGGATAGAAGCACCGGGGAGCTGTTTTTT
CASSIRTAGDRSTGELFF
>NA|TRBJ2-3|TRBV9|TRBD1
TGTGCCAGCAGCGTAGTGCAGGGGGAATTTGGAGATACGCAGTATTTT
CASSVVQGEFGDTQYF
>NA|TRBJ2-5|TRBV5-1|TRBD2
TGCGCCAGCAGCTCGGGACTAGCGGGGGGGACGTACCAAGAGACCCAGTACTTC
CASSSGLAGGTYQETQYF
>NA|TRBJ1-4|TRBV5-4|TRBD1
TGTGCCAGCAGCTTCGGGGACAGGGCGCCAACTAATGAAAAACTGTTTTTT
CASSFGDRAPTNEKLFF
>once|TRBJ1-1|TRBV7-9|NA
TGTGCCAGCAGCTTTTACGACAGTGGGGCTGAAGCTTTCTTT
CASSFYDSGAEAFF
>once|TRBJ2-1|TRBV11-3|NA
TGTGCCAGCAGCTTAGATCCCCAAAATGAGCAGTTCTTC
CASSLDPQNEQFF
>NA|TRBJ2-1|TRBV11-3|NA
TGTGCCAGCAGCTTCGACGGGGGACTCGTTTGGAACAATGAGCAGTTCTTC
CASSFDGGLVWNNEQFF
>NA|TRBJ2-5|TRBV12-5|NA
TGTGCTAGTGGCCCCCGACCGGGGCGGGTGGAGACCCAGTACTTC
CASGPRPGRVETQYF
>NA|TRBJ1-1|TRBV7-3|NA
TGTGCCAGCAGCCCGACTGGGGGATGGACTGAAGCTTTCTTT
CASSPTGGWTEAFF
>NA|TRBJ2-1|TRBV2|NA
TGTGCCAGCAGTGGCGACAGACACAATGAGCAGTTCTTC
CASSGDRHNEQFF
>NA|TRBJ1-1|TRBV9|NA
TGTGCCAGCAGCGTCGAAATCTACACTGAAGCTTTCTTT
CASSVEIYTEAFF
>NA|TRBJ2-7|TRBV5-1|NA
TGCGCCAGCAGCCTCCGAGGGGGGGAAGGCGAGCAGTACTTC
CASSLRGGEGEQYF
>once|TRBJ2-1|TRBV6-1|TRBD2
TGTGCCAGCAGTGACTCGAGCGGGGGGGCCAATGAGCAGTTCTTC
CASSDSSGGANEQFF
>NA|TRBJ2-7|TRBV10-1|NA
TGCGCCAGCAGTGAGGGACAGACCTACGAGCAGTACTTC
CASSEGQTYEQYF
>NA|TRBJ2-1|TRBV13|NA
TGTGCCAGCAACCCGGACAGGAGGGGGGGTACTTACAATGAGCAGTTCTTC
CASNPDRRGGTYNEQFF
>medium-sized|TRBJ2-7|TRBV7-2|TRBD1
TGTGCCAGCAGCTCGGACAGGGGGTCCTACGAGCAGTACTTC
CASSSDRGSYEQYF
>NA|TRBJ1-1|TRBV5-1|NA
TGCGCCAGCCAGACGGGTATGAACACTGAAGCTTTCTTT
CASQTGMNTEAFF
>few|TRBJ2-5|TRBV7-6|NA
TGTGCCAGCATAAGAGATGGGGCAGGCATGGAGACCCAGTACTTC
CASIRDGAGMETQYF
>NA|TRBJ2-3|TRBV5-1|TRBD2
TGCGCCAGCAGCCCGCCGGAGAAGCGGGGGGGCCAGGAAGATACGCAGTATTTT
CASSPPEKRGGQEDTQYF
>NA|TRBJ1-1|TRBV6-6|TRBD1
TGTGCCAGCAAATCGACAGGGGACCTCACTGAAGCTTTCTTT
CASKSTGDLTEAFF
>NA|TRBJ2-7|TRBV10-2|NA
TGCGCCAGCAGACCGGGCCCCGTTCTATACGAGCAGTACTTC
CASRPGPVLYEQYF
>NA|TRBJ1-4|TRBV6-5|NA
TGTGCCAGCAGTTCGAGAACAACTAATGAAAAACTGTTTTTT
CASSSRTTNEKLFF
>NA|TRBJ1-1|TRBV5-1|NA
TGCGCCAGCACAATGTCGGGGGTGGACACTGAAGCTTTCTTT
CASTMSGVDTEAFF
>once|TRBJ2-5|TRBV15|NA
TGTGCCACCAGCGTCAACGCGGGACGGCCTCAAGAGACCCAGTACTTC
CATSVNAGRPQETQYF
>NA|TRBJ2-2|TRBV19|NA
TGTGCCAGTACCCCAGGGTATTCCGGGGAGCTGTTTTTT
CASTPGYSGELFF
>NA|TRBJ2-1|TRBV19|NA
TGTGCCAGTAGTATATCTATCCGCTCCTACAATGAGCAGTTCTTC
CASSISIRSYNEQFF
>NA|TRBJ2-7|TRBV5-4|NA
TGTGCCAGCAGCTTGAACGGTGCGGGGATTTACTACGAGCAGTACTTC
CASSLNGAGIYYEQYF
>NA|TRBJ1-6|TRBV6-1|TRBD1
TGTGCCAGCAGTAAAGGGACAGAATCATATAATTCACCCCTCCACTTT
CASSKGTESYNSPLHF
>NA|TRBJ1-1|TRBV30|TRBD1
TGTGCCTGGGGGACAGGGGGTCGCACTGAAGCTTTCTTT
CAWGTGGRTEAFF
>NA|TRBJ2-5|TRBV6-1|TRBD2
TGTGCCAGCATCCTCGGGGGGGCCGGGGAGACCCAGTACTTC
CASILGGAGETQYF
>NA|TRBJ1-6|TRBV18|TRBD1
TGTGCCAGCCCCCCGGGACAGGGGGCAAATTCACCCCTCCACTTT
CASPPGQGANSPLHF
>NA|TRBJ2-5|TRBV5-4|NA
TGTGCCAGCAGCTCCAGCGGCCAAAAGGGAGAGACCCAGTACTTC
CASSSSGQKGETQYF
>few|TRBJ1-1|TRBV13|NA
TGTGCCAGCAGAACCCGACCGGTGAACACTGAAGCTTTCTTT
CASRTRPVNTEAFF
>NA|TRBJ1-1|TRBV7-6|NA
TGTGCCAGCAGCCAGCCGGGACGGATGAACACTGAAGCTTTCTTT
CASSQPGRMNTEAFF
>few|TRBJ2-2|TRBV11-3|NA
TGTGCCAGCAGCTTATTAGCTGTGAACAACGGGGAGCTGTTTTTT
CASSLLAVNNGELFF